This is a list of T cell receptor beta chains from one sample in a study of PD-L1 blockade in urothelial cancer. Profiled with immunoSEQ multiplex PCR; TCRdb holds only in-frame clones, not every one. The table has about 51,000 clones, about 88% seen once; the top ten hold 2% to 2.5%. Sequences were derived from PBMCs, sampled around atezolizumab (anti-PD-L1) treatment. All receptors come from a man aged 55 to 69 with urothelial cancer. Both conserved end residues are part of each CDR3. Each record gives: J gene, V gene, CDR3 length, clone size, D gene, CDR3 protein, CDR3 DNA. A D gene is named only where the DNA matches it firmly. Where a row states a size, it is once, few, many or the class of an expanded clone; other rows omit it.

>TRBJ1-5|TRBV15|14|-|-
CATRDSQFSKPQHF
TGTGCCACCAGGGACAGCCAATTCAGCAAGCCCCAGCATTTT
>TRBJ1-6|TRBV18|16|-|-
CASSPFTVGPESPLHF
TGTGCCAGCTCACCGTTTACGGTGGGGCCGGAATCACCCCTCCACTTT
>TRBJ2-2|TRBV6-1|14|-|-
CASRQGLLTGELFF
TGTGCCAGCAGACAGGGCTTGTTGACCGGGGAGCTGTTTTTT
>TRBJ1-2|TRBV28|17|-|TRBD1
CASSSPQTGQMGYGYTF
TGTGCCAGCAGCTCACCTCAGACAGGGCAAATGGGTTATGGCTACACCTTC
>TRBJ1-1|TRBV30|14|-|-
CAWSVRGWNTEAFF
TGTGCCTGGAGTGTCAGGGGTTGGAACACTGAAGCTTTCTTT
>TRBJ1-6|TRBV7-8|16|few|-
CASSPREGIRNSPLHF
TGTGCCAGCAGCCCTAGGGAGGGGATCAGGAATTCACCCCTCCACTTT
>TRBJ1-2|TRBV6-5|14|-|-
CASSPGTYNYGYTF
TGTGCCAGCAGTCCCGGGACATATAACTATGGCTACACCTTC
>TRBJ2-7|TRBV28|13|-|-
CASYSGRSYEQYF
TGTGCCTCCTATAGCGGTCGCTCCTACGAGCAGTACTTC
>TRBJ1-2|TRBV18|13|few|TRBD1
CASSPQQGYGYTF
TGTGCCAGCTCACCTCAACAGGGGTATGGCTACACCTTC
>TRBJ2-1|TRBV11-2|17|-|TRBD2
CASSLHASGGQSNEQFF
TGTGCCAGCAGCTTACATGCCAGCGGGGGACAAAGCAATGAGCAGTTCTTC
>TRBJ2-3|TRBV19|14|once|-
CASSHPGSADTQYF
TGTGCCAGTAGTCATCCCGGGAGCGCAGATACGCAGTATTTT
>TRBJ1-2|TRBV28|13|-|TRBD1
CASSWGQNYGYTF
TGTGCCAGCAGTTGGGGACAGAACTATGGCTACACCTTC
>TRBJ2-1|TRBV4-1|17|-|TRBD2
CASSHGLGRAKYNEQFF
TGCGCCAGCAGCCACGGACTCGGGAGGGCGAAATACAATGAGCAGTTCTTC
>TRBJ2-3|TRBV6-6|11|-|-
CASGRTDTQYF
TGTGCCAGCGGGCGCACAGATACGCAGTATTTT
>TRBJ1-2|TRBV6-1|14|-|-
CASSAARGTDGYTF
TGTGCCAGCAGTGCGGCACGGGGGACTGATGGCTACACCTTC
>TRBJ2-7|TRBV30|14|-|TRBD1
CAWSARQGAYEQYF
TGTGCCTGGAGTGCCAGACAGGGGGCCTACGAGCAGTACTTC
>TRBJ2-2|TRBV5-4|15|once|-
CASSTTGPNTGELFF
TGTGCCAGCAGCACGACAGGTCCGAACACCGGGGAGCTGTTTTTT
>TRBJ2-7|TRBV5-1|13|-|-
CASTEGAPYEQYF
TGCGCCAGCACGGAGGGGGCGCCCTACGAGCAGTACTTC
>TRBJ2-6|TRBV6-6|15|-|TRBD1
CASRGTASGANVLTF
TGTGCCAGCAGAGGGACAGCGTCTGGGGCCAACGTCCTGACTTTC
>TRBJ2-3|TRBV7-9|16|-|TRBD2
CASSLLSGGAPVTQYF
TGTGCCAGCTCACTTCTTAGCGGGGGGGCCCCAGTCACGCAGTATTTT
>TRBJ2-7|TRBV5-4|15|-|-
CASSRDSQISYEQYF
TGTGCCAGCAGTCGGGACTCTCAGATCTCCTACGAGCAGTACTTC
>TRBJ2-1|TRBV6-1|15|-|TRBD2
CAGQGGERGVNEQFF
TGTGCCGGCCAAGGGGGGGAGCGGGGGGTCAATGAGCAGTTCTTC
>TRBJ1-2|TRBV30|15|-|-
CAWSSRTLAPAGYTF
TGTGCCTGGAGTTCCCGAACCTTGGCCCCCGCGGGATACACCTTC
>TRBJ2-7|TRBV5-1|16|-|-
CASSLGPGSFSYEQYF
TGCGCCAGCAGCTTGGGTCCGGGGAGCTTCTCCTACGAGCAGTACTTC
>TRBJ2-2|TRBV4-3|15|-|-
CASSQDGGSTGELFF
TGCGCCAGCAGCCAAGATGGGGGGTCCACCGGGGAGCTGTTTTTT
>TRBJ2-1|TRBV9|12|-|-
CASSGREAEQFF
TGTGCCAGCAGCGGAAGAGAAGCTGAGCAGTTCTTC
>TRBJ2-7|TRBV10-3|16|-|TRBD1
CAISESTTGGLYEQYF
TGTGCCATCAGTGAGTCGACGACAGGGGGTCTCTACGAGCAGTACTTC
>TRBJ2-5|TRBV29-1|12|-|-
CSVDWGRRGEYF
TGCAGCGTTGACTGGGGTCGGAGGGGAGAGTACTTC
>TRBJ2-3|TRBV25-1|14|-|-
CASSFARDTDTQYF
TGTGCCAGCAGCTTCGCGAGGGACACAGATACGCAGTATTTT
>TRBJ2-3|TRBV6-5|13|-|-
CASSPRPEDTQYF
TGTGCCAGCAGTCCACGCCCGGAGGATACGCAGTATTTT
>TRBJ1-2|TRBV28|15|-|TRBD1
CASSRRGRGHYGYTF
TGTGCCAGCAGTCGGAGGGGCAGGGGGCACTATGGCTACACCTTC
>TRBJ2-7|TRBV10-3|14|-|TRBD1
CATADRSPIYEQYF
TGTGCCACCGCGGACAGGTCGCCTATATACGAGCAGTACTTC
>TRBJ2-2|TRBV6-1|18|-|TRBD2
CASSEAPSGGVGAGELFF
TGTGCCAGCAGTGAAGCACCTAGTGGGGGGGTGGGCGCCGGGGAGCTGTTTTTT